The rows below give T cell receptor beta chains drawn from one sample of a study of siplizumab effects on memory and regulatory T cells. Sequencing was performed with immunoSEQ multiplex PCR; in TCRdb, only in-frame clones are kept and a portion is missing. The sample holds approximately 120,000 clones, approximately 92% seen once. Sequences were obtained from non-Treg CD4+ T cells sorted from blood. These TCRs come from a human donor in good health. Both conserved end residues are part of each CDR3. A D gene is named only where the DNA matches it firmly. Expanded clones get a size class; other rows say once, few or many, or leave the size out.

V gene,D gene,J gene,CDR3 length,clone size,CDR3 protein,CDR3 DNA
TRBV2,.,TRBJ1-5,15,.,CASSEGPFRNQPQHF,TGTGCCAGCAGTGAGGGTCCGTTTAGGAATCAGCCCCAGCATTTT
TRBV5-6,.,TRBJ1-5,12,.,CASSLLDQPQHF,TGTGCCAGCAGCTTGTTGGATCAGCCCCAGCATTTT
TRBV15,TRBD2,TRBJ2-4,21,.,CATSRDGLYQRGVLAKNIQYF,TGTGCCACCAGCAGAGACGGACTCTACCAGCGGGGGGTCCTAGCCAAAAACATTCAGTACTTC
TRBV7-9,.,TRBJ2-6,17,.,CASSSPGHPSGANVLTF,TGTGCCAGCAGTTCTCCGGGACACCCCTCTGGGGCCAACGTCCTGACTTTC
TRBV5-1,.,TRBJ1-1,14,once,CASSLQGRNTEAFF,TGCGCCAGCAGCTTACAGGGTCGGAACACTGAAGCTTTCTTT
TRBV5-1,.,TRBJ2-3,15,.,CASSGWGSATDTQYF,TGCGCCAGCAGCGGCTGGGGGAGTGCTACAGATACGCAGTATTTT
TRBV2,.,TRBJ2-5,13,once,CASEVVRQETQYF,TGTGCCAGCGAGGTGGTCAGACAAGAGACCCAGTACTTC
TRBV7-2,.,TRBJ1-5,13,few,CASSLDRNQPQHF,TGTGCCAGCAGCTTAGACCGAAATCAGCCCCAGCATTTT
TRBV7-6,TRBD2,TRBJ2-7,16,.,CASNVGLAGGQYEQYF,TGTGCCAGCAACGTCGGACTAGCGGGGGGGCAGTACGAGCAGTACTTC
TRBV7-7,.,TRBJ2-7,13,.,CASSSPPSPEQYF,TGTGCCAGCAGCTCCCCGCCATCCCCCGAGCAGTACTTC
TRBV6-5,.,TRBJ1-2,15,.,CASSYPLAGSYGYTF,TGTGCCAGCAGTTACCCCTTGGCGGGGAGCTATGGCTACACCTTC
TRBV5-1,TRBD2,TRBJ2-3,16,.,CASIGLAGGLTDTQYF,TGCGCCAGCATAGGACTAGCGGGGGGCCTCACAGATACGCAGTATTTT
TRBV10-3,.,TRBJ1-4,15,.,CAISESPGENEKLFF,TGTGCCATCAGTGAGTCCCCAGGGGAAAATGAAAAACTGTTTTTT
TRBV14,.,TRBJ1-6,13,.,CASSPVGGSPLHF,TGTGCCAGCAGCCCTGTCGGGGGTTCACCCCTCCACTTT
TRBV27,.,TRBJ1-1,15,.,CASSLPGAPGTEAFF,TGTGCCAGCAGTTTACCAGGGGCGCCGGGCACTGAAGCTTTCTTT
TRBV30,TRBD1,TRBJ1-1,13,.,CAWQTGAATEAFF,TGTGCCTGGCAGACAGGGGCGGCCACTGAAGCTTTCTTT
TRBV20-1,.,TRBJ2-7,11,.,CSAGVVAEQYF,TGCAGTGCAGGGGTTGTGGCCGAGCAGTACTTC
TRBV28,TRBD1,TRBJ2-3,15,.,CASSSDRGKADTQYF,TGTGCCAGCAGTTCAGACAGGGGCAAGGCAGATACGCAGTATTTT
TRBV7-3,TRBD2,TRBJ2-5,14,.,CASSASTGGGAQYF,TGTGCCAGCAGTGCGTCTACGGGAGGCGGGGCCCAGTACTTC
TRBV6-1,TRBD2,TRBJ2-2,15,.,CASSEFSGGTGELFF,TGTGCCAGCAGTGAGTTCAGCGGGGGGACCGGGGAGCTGTTTTTT
TRBV10-3,.,TRBJ1-1,13,.,CAISESTNTEAFF,TGTGCCATCAGTGAGTCGACCAACACTGAAGCTTTCTTT
TRBV6-1,.,TRBJ1-6,14,few,CASSEGAGSSPLHF,TGTGCCAGCAGTGAAGGGGCAGGGAGTTCACCCCTCCACTTT
TRBV28,.,TRBJ1-2,14,.,CASSSAQGSYGYTF,TGTGCCAGCAGTTCAGCACAGGGTTCATATGGCTACACCTTC
TRBV19,.,TRBJ1-5,13,.,CASSSAIDQPQHF,TGTGCCAGTAGTTCAGCGATAGATCAGCCCCAGCATTTT
TRBV4-3,.,TRBJ2-7,14,once,CASSQEPVSYEQYF,TGCGCCAGCAGCCAGGAACCGGTATCCTACGAGCAGTACTTC
TRBV4-1,.,TRBJ1-1,16,once,CASSQEGPAGITEAFF,TGCGCCAGCAGCCAAGAGGGTCCGGCTGGGATCACTGAAGCTTTCTTT
TRBV10-3,.,TRBJ2-7,14,once,CAISGTVSFGEQYF,TGTGCCATCAGTGGTACCGTGTCTTTTGGCGAGCAGTACTTC
TRBV4-2,TRBD2,TRBJ2-5,14,.,CASSLGGGLETQYF,TGTGCCAGCAGCCTGGGGGGAGGGCTGGAGACCCAGTACTTC
TRBV18,.,TRBJ1-1,13,.,CASSLTQTPEAFF,TGTGCCAGCTCACTCACACAAACACCTGAAGCTTTCTTT
TRBV7-9,TRBD1,TRBJ2-1,15,.,CASTQTGTGVDEQFF,TGTGCCAGCACGCAAACCGGGACAGGGGTCGATGAGCAGTTCTTC
TRBV29-1,.,TRBJ2-7,12,.,CSAIRGSYEQYF,TGCAGCGCTATCCGAGGGTCCTACGAGCAGTACTTC
TRBV19,.,TRBJ1-3,17,.,CASSSDRKINSGNTIYF,TGTGCCAGTAGTTCCGACAGAAAAATTAACTCTGGAAACACCATATATTTT
TRBV4-1,.,TRBJ2-3,13,.,CASSKTVTDTQYF,TGCGCCAGCAGCAAGACAGTCACAGATACGCAGTATTTT
TRBV5-4,.,TRBJ2-1,15,.,CASTPRGGSYNEQFF,TGTGCCAGCACCCCAAGAGGGGGGTCCTACAATGAGCAGTTCTTC
TRBV10-3,TRBD2,TRBJ2-2,16,.,CAISDSLAGNTGELFF,TGTGCCATCAGTGATTCACTAGCGGGAAACACCGGGGAGCTGTTTTTT
TRBV27,.,TRBJ1-2,13,.,CASSPTLGYGYTF,TGTGCCAGCAGTCCAACCCTTGGGTATGGCTACACCTTC
TRBV28,.,TRBJ2-5,11,.,CASTGQETQYF,TGTGCCAGCACCGGCCAAGAGACCCAGTACTTC
TRBV18,.,TRBJ2-5,13,once,CASSPRQEETQYF,TGTGCCAGCTCACCCCGACAAGAAGAGACCCAGTACTTC
TRBV29-1,.,TRBJ1-2,11,.,CSVEPGDGYTF,TGCAGCGTTGAGCCAGGGGATGGCTACACCTTC
TRBV27,TRBD1,TRBJ2-3,16,.,CASSFRTGTYTDTQYF,TGTGCCAGCAGTTTTCGGACAGGGACTTACACAGATACGCAGTATTTT
TRBV5-4,.,TRBJ1-2,16,.,CASSLGVDRPLSGYTF,TGTGCCAGCAGCTTGGGGGTCGACAGACCGTTGAGTGGCTACACCTTC
TRBV6-1,.,TRBJ2-5,14,.,CASRSGTRGETQYF,TGTGCCAGCAGATCCGGGACCCGGGGGGAGACCCAGTACTTC
TRBV6-5,.,TRBJ2-3,15,.,CASSYSPGDTDTQYF,TGTGCCAGCAGTTACTCTCCGGGGGACACAGATACGCAGTATTTT
TRBV2,TRBD1,TRBJ2-7,15,.,CASSDPDRGRYEQYF,TGTGCCAGCAGTGACCCGGACAGGGGGCGGTACGAGCAGTACTTC
TRBV11-3,.,TRBJ2-5,13,.,CASSPTGGETQYF,TGTGCCAGCAGTCCGACAGGTGGGGAGACCCAGTACTTC
TRBV9,.,TRBJ1-3,14,.,CASSVEDSGNTIYF,TGTGCCAGCAGCGTAGAAGACTCTGGAAACACCATATATTTT
TRBV6-6,.,TRBJ2-7,15,.,CASSYSMSSSYEQYF,TGTGCCAGCAGTTACTCGATGAGCTCCTCCTACGAGCAGTACTTC
TRBV6-6,.,TRBJ1-1,11,once,CASWFNSKAFF,TGTGCCAGTTGGTTTAACTCTAAAGCTTTCTTT
TRBV7-9,.,TRBJ1-1,14,.,CASSEVGMNTEAFF,TGTGCCAGCAGTGAAGTAGGAATGAACACTGAAGCTTTCTTT
TRBV18,.,TRBJ1-4,15,.,CASSPDLATNEKLFF,TGTGCCAGCTCACCCGACCTGGCGACTAATGAAAAACTGTTTTTT
TRBV7-9,TRBD1,TRBJ1-2,16,.,CASSLLGTGSGAGYTF,TGTGCCAGCAGCTTACTGGGGACAGGGTCCGGCGCGGGCTACACCTTC
TRBV18,TRBD1,TRBJ1-4,14,.,CASSPGTGDEKLFF,TGTGCCAGCTCACCCGGGACAGGAGATGAAAAACTGTTTTTT
TRBV6-1,.,TRBJ1-4,16,.,CASSEAGTYLAEKLFF,TGTGCCAGCAGTGAAGCAGGAACATATCTAGCTGAAAAACTGTTTTTT
TRBV5-1,.,TRBJ2-1,14,.,CASSLPTGNNEQFF,TGCGCCAGCAGCTTACCGACAGGAAACAATGAGCAGTTCTTC
TRBV10-3,.,TRBJ2-5,16,.,CAISEWNWVSGETQYF,TGTGCCATCAGTGAGTGGAATTGGGTTTCGGGAGAGACCCAGTACTTC
TRBV5-1,.,TRBJ2-1,13,.,CASRPISYNEQFF,TGCGCCAGCAGACCGATTTCCTACAATGAGCAGTTCTTC
TRBV7-2,.,TRBJ1-6,14,.,CASSLALQVSPLHF,TGTGCCAGCAGCTTAGCCTTACAAGTATCACCCCTCCACTTT